This T cell receptor beta chain appears in the sequencing data of a study of identical twins. This clonotype turned up a few times. The antigen is unknown. Just one base apart from a much larger clone, this may be a read error. From the 5' RACE reads, TCRdb called clonotypes with MiXCR, one entry per CDR3 protein. Among about 470,000 distinct CDR3 sequences, 24% were seen once, and the ten largest hold roughly 2.8%. This CDR3 region has 15 residues. Looked up from germline, CDR1 is DFQATT and CDR2 is SNEGSKA (reference sequence). V shed 3 bases, J shed 3 bases, and the junction held 6 bases outside the gene matches. Study-wide results and limits: Twin pairs had excess sharing that was weaker in beta out-of-frame sequences.

This sample was also put to use in a study of T cells expressing NK-cell markers. That study adds: Sequencing of TCR beta repertoires drew on sorted CD3+CD56+NKG2C+, CD3+CD56+NKG2C- and CD3+CD56-NKG2C+ T cells. Just one sequenced donor of eight was HCMV-seronegative, while seven were seropositive. Among CD8+ T cells from about six donors, dominant NKG2C+ clonotypes accounted for roughly 1.0-7.0%.

This TCR came from a woman younger than 35 in good health. The sample was CD4+ T cells sorted from blood. The chain has TRBV20-1 and TRBJ2-1; 9 bases line up with TRBD1. In DNA, the CDR3 is TGCAGTGCTAGTGATATGGGACAGGGCTACAATGAGCAGTTCTTC. Protein sequence: CSASDMGQGYNEQFF.